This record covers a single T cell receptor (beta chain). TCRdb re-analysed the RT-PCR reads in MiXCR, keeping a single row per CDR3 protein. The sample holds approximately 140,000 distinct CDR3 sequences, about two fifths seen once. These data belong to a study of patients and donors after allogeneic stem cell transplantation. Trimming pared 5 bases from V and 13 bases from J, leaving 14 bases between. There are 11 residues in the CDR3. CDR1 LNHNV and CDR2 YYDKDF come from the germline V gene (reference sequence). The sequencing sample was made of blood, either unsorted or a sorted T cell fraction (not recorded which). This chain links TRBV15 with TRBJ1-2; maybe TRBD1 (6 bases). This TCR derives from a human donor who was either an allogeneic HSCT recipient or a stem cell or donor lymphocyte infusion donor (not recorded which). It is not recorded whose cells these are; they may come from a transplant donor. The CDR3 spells CATSEDSLVTF. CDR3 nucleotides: TGTGCCACCAGCGAGGACAGCCTGGTCACCTTC.